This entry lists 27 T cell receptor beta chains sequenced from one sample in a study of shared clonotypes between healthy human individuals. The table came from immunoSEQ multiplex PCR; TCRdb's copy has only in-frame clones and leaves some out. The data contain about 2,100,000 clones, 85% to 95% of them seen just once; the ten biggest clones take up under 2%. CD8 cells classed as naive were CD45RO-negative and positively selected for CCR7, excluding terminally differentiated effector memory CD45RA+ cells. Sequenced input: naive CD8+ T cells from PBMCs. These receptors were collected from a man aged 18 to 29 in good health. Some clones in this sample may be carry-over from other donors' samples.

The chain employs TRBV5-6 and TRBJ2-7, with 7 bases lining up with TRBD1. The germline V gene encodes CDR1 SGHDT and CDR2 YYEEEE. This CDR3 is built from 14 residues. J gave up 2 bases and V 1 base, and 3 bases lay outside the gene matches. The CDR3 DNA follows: TGTGCCAGCAGCTTGCTAGGGACAGCCTACGAGCAGTACTTC. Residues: CASSLLGTAYEQYF.

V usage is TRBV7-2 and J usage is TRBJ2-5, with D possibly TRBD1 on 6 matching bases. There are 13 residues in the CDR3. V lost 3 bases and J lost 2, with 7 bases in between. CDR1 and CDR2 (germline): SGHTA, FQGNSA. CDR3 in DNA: TGTGCCAGCAGCTTTCAGGGGCAAGAGACCCAGTACTTC. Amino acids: CASSFQGQETQYF.

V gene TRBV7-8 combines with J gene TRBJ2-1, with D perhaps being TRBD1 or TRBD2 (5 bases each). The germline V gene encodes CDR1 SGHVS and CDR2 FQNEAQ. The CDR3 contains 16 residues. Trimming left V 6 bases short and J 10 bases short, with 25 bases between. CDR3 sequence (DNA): TGTGCCAGCAGGGGAAGGATGGGGGAGATGTTGTGGGAGCAGTTCTTC. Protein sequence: CASRGRMGEMLWEQFF. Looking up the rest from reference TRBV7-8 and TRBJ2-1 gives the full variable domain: GAGVSQSPRYKVAKRGQDVALRCDPISGHVSLFWYQQALGQGPEFLTYFQNEAQLDKSGLPSDRFFAERPEGSVSTLKIQRTQQEDSAVYLCASRGRMGEMLWEQFFGPGTRLTVL.

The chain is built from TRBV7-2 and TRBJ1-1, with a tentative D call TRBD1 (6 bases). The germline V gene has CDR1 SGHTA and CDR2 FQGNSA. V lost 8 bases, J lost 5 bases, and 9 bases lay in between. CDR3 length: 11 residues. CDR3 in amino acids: CASLGGTEAFF. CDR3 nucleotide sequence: TGTGCCAGCTTAGGGGGGACTGAAGCTTTCTTT.

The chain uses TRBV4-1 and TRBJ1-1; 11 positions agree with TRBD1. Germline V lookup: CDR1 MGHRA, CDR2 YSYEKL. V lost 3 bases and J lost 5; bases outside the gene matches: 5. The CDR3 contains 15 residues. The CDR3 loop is CASSHGRDRGTEAFF. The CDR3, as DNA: TGCGCCAGCAGCCACGGACGGGACAGGGGGACTGAAGCTTTCTTT.

The CDR3 loop is CASSVGMDNANQPQHF. CDR3 DNA: TGTGCCAGCAGCGTAGGTATGGACAATGCTAATCAGCCCCAGCATTTT. The chain is built from TRBV9 and TRBJ1-5; TRBD1 is a possible D gene (5 bases). The V gene's germline CDR1 is SGDLS and CDR2 YYNGEE. This CDR3 is 16 amino acids long. V was pared by 0 bases and J by 4 bases, with 14 bases between.

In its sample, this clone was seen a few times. DNA for the CDR3: TGTGCCAGCAGCCACACACAGGGCTGGGCTTTCTTT. Residues: CASSHTQGWAFF. This rearrangement joins TRBV11-2 to TRBJ1-1; D possibly corresponds to TRBD1 (6 bases). V lost 5 bases and J 11 bases, leaving 15 bases between the germline ends. The CDR3 spans 12 residues. The germline CDR1 and CDR2 sequences are SGHAT and FQNNGV.

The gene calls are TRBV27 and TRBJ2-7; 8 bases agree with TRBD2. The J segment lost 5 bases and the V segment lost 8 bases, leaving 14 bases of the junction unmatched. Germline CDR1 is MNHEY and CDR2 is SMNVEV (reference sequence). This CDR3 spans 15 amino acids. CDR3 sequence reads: CASGHLGSGSNEQYF. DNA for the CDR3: TGTGCCAGCGGCCACCTGGGGAGCGGGAGTAACGAGCAGTACTTC.

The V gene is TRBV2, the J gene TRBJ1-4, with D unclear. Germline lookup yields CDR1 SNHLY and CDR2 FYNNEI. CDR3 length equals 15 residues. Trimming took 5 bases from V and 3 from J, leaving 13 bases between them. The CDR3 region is CASSPGEAANEKLFF. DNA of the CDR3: TGTGCCAGCAGTCCCGGTGAGGCGGCTAATGAAAAACTGTTTTTT.

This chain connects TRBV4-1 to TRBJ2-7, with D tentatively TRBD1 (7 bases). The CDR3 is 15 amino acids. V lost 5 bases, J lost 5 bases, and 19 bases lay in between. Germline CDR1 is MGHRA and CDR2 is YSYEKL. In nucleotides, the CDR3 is TGCGCCAGCAGCGCGTCGGAGGGGGCTATGGACGAGCAGTACTTC. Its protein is CASSASEGAMDEQYF.

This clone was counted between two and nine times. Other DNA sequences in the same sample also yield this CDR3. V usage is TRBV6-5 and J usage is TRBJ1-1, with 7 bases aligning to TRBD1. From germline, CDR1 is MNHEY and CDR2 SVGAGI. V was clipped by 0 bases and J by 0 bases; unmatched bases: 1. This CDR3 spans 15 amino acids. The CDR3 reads CASSYSRGLNTEAFF. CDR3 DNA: TGTGCCAGCAGTTACTCGAGGGGGCTGAACACTGAAGCTTTCTTT.

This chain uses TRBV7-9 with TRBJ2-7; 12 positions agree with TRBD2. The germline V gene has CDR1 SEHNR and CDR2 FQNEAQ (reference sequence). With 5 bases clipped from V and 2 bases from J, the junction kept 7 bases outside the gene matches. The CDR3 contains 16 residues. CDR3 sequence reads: CASSPRLAGETYEQYF. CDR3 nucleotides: TGTGCCAGCAGCCCGAGACTAGCGGGAGAAACCTACGAGCAGTACTTC. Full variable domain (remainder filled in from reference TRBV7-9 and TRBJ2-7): DTGVSQNPRHKITKRGQNVTFRCDPISEHNRLYWYRQTLGQGPEFLTYFQNEAQLEKSRLLSDRFSAERPKGSFSTLEIQRTEQGDSAMYLCASSPRLAGETYEQYFGPGTRLTVT.

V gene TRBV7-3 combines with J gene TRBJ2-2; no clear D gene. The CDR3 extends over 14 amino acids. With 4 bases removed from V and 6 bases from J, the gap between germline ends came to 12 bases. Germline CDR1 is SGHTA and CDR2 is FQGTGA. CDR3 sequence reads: CASSSNGASGELFF. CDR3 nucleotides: TGTGCCAGCAGCTCGAACGGAGCATCCGGGGAGCTGTTTTTT.

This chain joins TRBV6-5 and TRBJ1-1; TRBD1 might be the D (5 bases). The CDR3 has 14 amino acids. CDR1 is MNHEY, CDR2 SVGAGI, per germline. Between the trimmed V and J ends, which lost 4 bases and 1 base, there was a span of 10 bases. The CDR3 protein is CASSWYGGNTEAFF. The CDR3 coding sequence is TGTGCCAGCAGTTGGTATGGGGGGAACACTGAAGCTTTCTTT.

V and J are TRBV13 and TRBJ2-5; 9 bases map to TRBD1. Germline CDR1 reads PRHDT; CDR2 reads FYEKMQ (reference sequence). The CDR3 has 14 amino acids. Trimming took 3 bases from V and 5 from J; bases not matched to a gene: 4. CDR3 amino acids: CASSLGQGRETQYF. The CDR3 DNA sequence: TGTGCCAGCAGCTTGGGACAGGGTCGGGAGACCCAGTACTTC.

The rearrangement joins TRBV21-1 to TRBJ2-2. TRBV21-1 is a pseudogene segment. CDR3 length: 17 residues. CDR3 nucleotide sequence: TGTGCCAGCAGCAAAGAGAGGGCCGACAGTAGGACCGGGGAGCTGTTTTTT. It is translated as CASSKERADSRTGELFF.

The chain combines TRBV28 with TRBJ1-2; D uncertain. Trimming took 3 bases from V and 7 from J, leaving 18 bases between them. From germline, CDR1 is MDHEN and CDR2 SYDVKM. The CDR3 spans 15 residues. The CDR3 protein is CASSFWESGSGGYTF. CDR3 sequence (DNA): TGTGCCAGCAGTTTCTGGGAGTCGGGAAGCGGTGGCTACACCTTC.

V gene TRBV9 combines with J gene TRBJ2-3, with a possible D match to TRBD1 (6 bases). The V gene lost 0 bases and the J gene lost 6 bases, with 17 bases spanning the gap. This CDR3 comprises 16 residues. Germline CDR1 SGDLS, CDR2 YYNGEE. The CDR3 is CASSVVGGGPSDTQYF. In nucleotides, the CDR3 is TGTGCCAGCAGCGTAGTAGGGGGTGGGCCCTCCGATACGCAGTATTTT.

CDR3 nucleotides: TGCGCCAGCAGTACCGGACTAGCGGGAACCTACGAGCAGTACTTC. This translates into CASSTGLAGTYEQYF. The rearrangement joins TRBV5-1 to TRBJ2-7; TRBD2 matches at 12 bases. Germline CDR1 SGHRS, CDR2 YFSETQ. The CDR3 contains 15 residues. Germline trimming cut 5 bases from V and 2 bases from J; bases unmatched to any gene: 5.

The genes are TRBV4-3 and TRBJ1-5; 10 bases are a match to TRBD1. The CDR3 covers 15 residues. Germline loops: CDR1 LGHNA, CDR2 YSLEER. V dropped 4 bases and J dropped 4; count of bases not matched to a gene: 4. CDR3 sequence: CASSPGTGENQPQHF. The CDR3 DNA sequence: TGCGCCAGCAGCCCAGGGACAGGGGAAAATCAGCCCCAGCATTTT.

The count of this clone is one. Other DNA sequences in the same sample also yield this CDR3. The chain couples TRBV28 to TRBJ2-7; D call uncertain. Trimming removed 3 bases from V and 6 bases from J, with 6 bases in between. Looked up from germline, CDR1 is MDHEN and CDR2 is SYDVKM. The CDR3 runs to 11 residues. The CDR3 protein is CASSFTGEQYF. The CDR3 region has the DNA TGTGCCAGCAGTTTTACTGGCGAGCAGTACTTC.

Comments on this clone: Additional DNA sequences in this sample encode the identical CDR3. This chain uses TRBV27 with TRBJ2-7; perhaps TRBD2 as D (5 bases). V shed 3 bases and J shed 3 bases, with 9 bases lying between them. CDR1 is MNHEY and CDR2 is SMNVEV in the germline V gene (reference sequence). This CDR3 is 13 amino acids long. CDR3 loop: CASSFGGSYEQYF. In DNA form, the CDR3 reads TGTGCCAGCAGTTTTGGTGGGAGCTACGAGCAGTACTTC.

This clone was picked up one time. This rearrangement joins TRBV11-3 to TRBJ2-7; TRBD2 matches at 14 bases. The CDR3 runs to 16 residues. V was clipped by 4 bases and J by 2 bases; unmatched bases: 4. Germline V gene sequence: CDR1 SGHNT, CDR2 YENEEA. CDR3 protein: CASSSPGLAGAYEQYF. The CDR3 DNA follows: TGTGCCAGCAGCTCTCCGGGACTAGCGGGAGCCTACGAGCAGTACTTC.

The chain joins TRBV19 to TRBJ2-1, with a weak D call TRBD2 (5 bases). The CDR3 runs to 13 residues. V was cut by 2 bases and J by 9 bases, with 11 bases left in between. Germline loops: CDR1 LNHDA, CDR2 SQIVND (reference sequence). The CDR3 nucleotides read TGTGCCAGTAGTATATTGCGGGCAGGTGAGCAGTTCTTC. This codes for CASSILRAGEQFF.

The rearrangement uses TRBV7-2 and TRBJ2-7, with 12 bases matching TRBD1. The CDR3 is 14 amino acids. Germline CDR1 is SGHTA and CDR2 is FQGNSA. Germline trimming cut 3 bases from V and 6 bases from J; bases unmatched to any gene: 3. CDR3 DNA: TGTGCCAGCAGCTTGGGGACAGGGGGCTTCGAGCAGTACTTC. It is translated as CASSLGTGGFEQYF. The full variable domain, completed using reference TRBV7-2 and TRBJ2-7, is GAGVSQSPSNKVTEKGKDVELRCDPISGHTALYWYRQSLGQGLEFLIYFQGNSAPDKSGLPSDRFSAERTGGSVSTLTIQRTQQEDSAVYLCASSLGTGGFEQYFGPGTRLTVT.

CDR3: CASSRIDRELEEQYF. The CDR3 nucleotides read TGTGCCAGCAGCCGTATAGACAGGGAACTCGAGGAGCAGTACTTC. The rearrangement links TRBV5-8 to TRBJ2-7; 7 positions match TRBD1. CDR3 length equals 15 residues. The J segment lost 7 bases and the V segment lost 4 bases, leaving 14 bases of the junction unmatched. Germline-derived CDR1 and CDR2 are SGHTS and YDEGEE.

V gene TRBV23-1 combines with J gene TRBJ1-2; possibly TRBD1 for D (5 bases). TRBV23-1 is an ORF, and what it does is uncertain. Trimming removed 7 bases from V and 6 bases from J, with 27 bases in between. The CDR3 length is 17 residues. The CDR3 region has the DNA TGCGCCAGCACCCCAGGGAGTTGGCAGGGCCTCCTGAATGGCTACACCTTC. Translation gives CASTPGSWQGLLNGYTF.